Listed below are T cell receptor beta chains from one sample, sequenced in a study of CD8 T cells in ankylosing spondylitis. TCRdb reanalysed the 5' RACE reads using MiXCR and keeps one entry per CDR3 protein. Of roughly 700,000 distinct CDR3 sequences listed, 15% to 20% are singletons. The sample comprised blood, either unsorted or a sorted T cell fraction (not recorded which). These receptors were obtained from a male donor with ankylosing spondylitis. The conserved cysteine and the conserved F or W are not part of the CDR3 here.

J | V | CDR3
TRBJ2-1 | TRBV28 | ASSTRPVAYNEQF
TRBJ1-2 | TRBV29-1 | SAGGQTNYGYT
TRBJ2-1 | TRBV5-5 | ASSDHWDYEQF
TRBJ2-1 | TRBV20-1 | SASLSGKHNEQF
TRBJ2-5 | TRBV29-1 | SVEDWGGSSEETQY
TRBJ2-7 | TRBV6-2/TRBV6-3 | ASSHTGLVYEQY
TRBJ2-3 | TRBV4-2 | ASSQEVYGRRTDTQY
TRBJ1-3 | TRBV12-3/TRBV12-4 | ASSSPNVGRKPGNTIY
TRBJ2-7 | TRBV5-5 | ASSSRTAVTYEQY
TRBJ2-7 | TRBV7-9 | ASSLVSEQY
TRBJ1-1 | TRBV20-1 | SANGEPHTEAF
TRBJ1-5 | TRBV19 | ASNRVSGQPQH
TRBJ2-5 | TRBV29-1 | SVALTNQETQY
TRBJ2-5 | TRBV9 | ASSVATTTQKETQY
TRBJ1-6 | TRBV20-1 | SAGYVADSPLH
TRBJ2-5 | TRBV27 | ASSSTSTRETQY
TRBJ2-3 | TRBV12-3/TRBV12-4 | ASRPELAGRTDTQY
TRBJ2-1 | TRBV29-1 | SVGHTVSNEQF
TRBJ2-3 | TRBV12-3/TRBV12-4 | ASAAILASTDTQY
TRBJ2-7 | TRBV18 | ASSPRGLAGSYEQY
TRBJ2-2 | TRBV9 | ASSGPSGAGDLGGELF
TRBJ2-2 | TRBV4-1 | ASSQVLGGARNTGELF
TRBJ2-1 | TRBV28 | ASRDRAREQF
TRBJ2-7 | TRBV29-1 | SVEARAEQY
TRBJ2-7 | TRBV7-9 | ASSQLQGAWYEQY
TRBJ2-1 | TRBV11-3 | ASSLAEREGRNEQF
TRBJ1-4 | TRBV6-1 | ASSGRPTGGEKLF
TRBJ2-7 | TRBV4-2 | ASSQGLGVAYEQY
TRBJ1-2 | TRBV6-5 | ASSYGLAANYGYT
TRBJ2-1 | TRBV27 | ASSLLGGDPYNEQF
TRBJ2-7 | TRBV5-1 | ASSLVQAKGTYEQY
TRBJ2-1 | TRBV7-9 | ASSPAGSPNEQF
TRBJ2-7 | TRBV6-2/TRBV6-3 | ATTWDSKDEQY
TRBJ2-7 | TRBV4-2 | ASSQAKTGGGYEQY
TRBJ2-2 | TRBV20-1 | SARDRPTGELF
TRBJ1-1 | TRBV20-1 | SASNGQPNTEAF
TRBJ1-2 | TRBV6-5 | ASSYSAQRGYGYT
TRBJ2-3 | TRBV27 | ASSSPPGTDTQY
TRBJ2-1 | TRBV7-9 | ASSSRTSGGYNEQF
TRBJ1-4 | TRBV6-1 | ASSEFGRVEKLF
TRBJ2-7 | TRBV11-2 | ASSRGGVNYEQY
TRBJ2-7 | TRBV5-1 | ASSLARTGGEQY
TRBJ2-1 | TRBV6-4 | ASSDFGLAGGRCYNEQF
TRBJ1-2 | TRBV10-2 | ASSARTGGQIYGYT
TRBJ2-2 | TRBV6-1 | ASGRQKNTGELF
TRBJ1-1 | TRBV7-9 | ASSQGGMLGQTEAF
TRBJ1-1 | TRBV5-1 | ASSLGTLRDTEAF
TRBJ2-7 | TRBV29-1 | SVSAINSYEQY
TRBJ2-3 | TRBV7-9 | ASSSASVLAGGAY
TRBJ1-5 | TRBV10-2 | ASSEGQPQH
TRBJ1-1 | TRBV29-1 | SVRLFTEAF